The next 7 T cell receptor beta chains were all read from a single sample in a study of control samples from healthy donors and cancer patients. TCRdb's table, derived via immunoSEQ multiplex PCR, lists solely in-frame clones and lacks some. This table holds about 140,000 clones, about 91% found once. Sequenced input: blood. These receptors all stem from a man younger than 35 in good health.

V and J are TRBV6-1 and TRBJ1-4, with D possibly TRBD1 on 5 matching bases. Trimming left V 2 bases short and J 7 bases short, with 17 bases between. There are 16 residues in the CDR3. From germline, CDR1 is MNHNS and CDR2 SASEGT. In nucleotides, the CDR3 is TGTGCCAGCAGTGAACCTGGACACCTGAGAGGTGAAAAACTGTTTTTT. It yields the protein CASSEPGHLRGEKLFF.

DNA of the CDR3: TGTGCCAGCAGTTACGACCGGGGAAACACCATATATTTT. Translated, it gives CASSYDRGNTIYF. This chain uses TRBV6-5 with TRBJ1-3; D is unclear. Germline CDR1 is MNHEY and CDR2 is SVGAGI. V was cut by 2 bases and J by 4 bases, with 6 bases left in between. The length of the CDR3 is 13 residues.

V gene TRBV4-2 combines with J gene TRBJ2-4, with D tentatively TRBD2 (5 bases). V lost 3 bases, J lost 2 bases, and 11 bases lay in between. Per the germline V gene, CDR1 is LGHNA and CDR2 is YNFKEQ. The CDR3 has 15 amino acids. The CDR3 region is CASSQGEGSKNIQYF. The DNA of the CDR3 is TGTGCCAGCAGCCAGGGCGAGGGTTCCAAAAACATTCAGTACTTC.

J is TRBJ2-3 and V is TRBV10-2; D may be TRBD1 or TRBD2 (5 bases each). Germline CDR1 reads WSHSY; CDR2 reads SAAADI. The CDR3 covers 15 residues. With 0 bases removed from V and 4 bases from J, the gap between germline ends came to 11 bases. This CDR3 is CASSESMGVPDTQYF. CDR3 in DNA: TGCGCCAGCAGTGAGTCAATGGGGGTCCCAGATACGCAGTATTTT.

V usage is TRBV7-8 and J usage is TRBJ1-1, with 9 nucleotides matching TRBD1. V was pared by 7 bases and J by 9 bases, with 9 bases of the junction left unmatched. Germline V gene data show CDR1 as SGHVS and CDR2 as FQNEAQ. The CDR3 is 13 amino acids. In nucleotides, the CDR3 is TGTGCCAGCACAGGAGACAGGGGGATTCAAGCTTTCTTT. Its protein product is CASTGDRGIQAFF.

The chain carries TRBV28 and TRBJ2-1; 12 bases map to TRBD2. Trimming cost V 3 bases and J 9 bases; bases outside gene matches: 9. CDR1 MDHEN and CDR2 SYDVKM come from the germline V gene. CDR3 length: 16 residues. The DNA for the CDR3 is TGTGCCAGCAGTTTTGTTTCTAGCGGGGGGGCCGGTGAGCAGTTCTTC. Its protein product is CASSFVSSGGAGEQFF.

This clone was seen once. This CDR3 is CASSPVDKSYEQYF. CDR3 nucleotides: TGTGCCAGCAGTCCCGTGGACAAGTCCTACGAGCAGTACTTC. The chain carries TRBV25-1 and TRBJ2-7, with a tentative D call TRBD1 (5 bases). The CDR3 extends over 14 amino acids. Trimming shortened V by 5 bases and J by 1 base, and 12 bases separated the two germline ends. Germline CDR1 MGHDK, CDR2 SYGVNS.